This T cell receptor (beta chain) was identified in a study of T cell responses to AZD1222 COVID-19 vaccine. The method was immunoSEQ multiplex PCR; TCRdb's version includes in-frame clones alone and lacks a portion of them. Here the sample spans roughly 100,000 clones, about 90% being singletons. The CDR3 has 13 residues. The germline CDR1 and CDR2 sequences are LNHDA and SQIVND (reference sequence). Trimming took 6 bases from V and 1 from J, leaving 8 bases between them. The sequences come from peripheral blood, collected 28 days after the second AZD1222 dose. V gene TRBV19 combines with J gene TRBJ2-3; the D gene is possibly TRBD1 (5 bases). This receptor was identified in an adult who received the AZD1222 COVID-19 vaccine. The CDR3 DNA reads as TGTGCCAGTAGACCGACAGGCACAGATACGCAGTATTTT. Translation gives CASRPTGTDTQYF.